This TCR beta chain originates from a study of blood T cell repertoires in COVID-19. Background on the study: Acute and convalescent COVID-19 samples came from the United States, Italy and Spain. T cells, B-cell-depleted T cells, or PBMCs supplied cDNA or gDNA.

V gave up 5 bases and J gave up 0 bases, with 11 bases separating them. The CDR3 covers 14 residues. CDR1 is LGHNA, CDR2 YNFKEQ, per germline. Per the study methods: Quantification of nucleated cells was approximated via reference gene primer amplification. Libraries were prepared by immunoSEQ multiplex PCR; TCRdb keeps only in-frame clonotypes and omits some of them. V and J calls and clone size are given by that table; D and trimming were obtained from the DNA. The profile covers 170,000 or so clones, with approximately 86% appearing a single time and around 6.6% taken by the ten largest. Sequencing was done on a sample of peripheral blood. The chain is built from TRBV4-2 and TRBJ2-7, with a tentative D call TRBD2 (5 bases). The source is a man aged 45-65 years with active or convalescent COVID-19. CDR3 residues: CASSTGKSSYEQYF. CDR3 nucleotide sequence: TGTGCCAGCAGCACCGGGAAAAGCTCCTACGAGCAGTACTTC.